Below, 11 T cell receptor beta chains from the same sample are listed, as sequenced in a study of beta chain features in type 1 diabetes. Overall study findings and caveats: Across all four CD4+ subsets, people with type 1 diabetes showed modestly shorter TCRB CDR3s.

Isolated RNA was reverse transcribed in full, so expressed TCRB transcripts were sequenced. Data came from immunoSEQ multiplex PCR; TCRdb stores just in-frame clones and leaves some out. The data hold more than 550,000 clones, with over 12% observed a single time. No antigens are known for them. Sequencing input: naive CD4+ T cells from blood. Receptors were obtained from a man younger than 35 with type 1 diabetes.

Points on this clone: At the DNA level, this CDR3 is encoded by other sequences in the same sample as well. The chain links TRBV4-1 to TRBJ1-1; a possible D gene is TRBD1 (5 bases). Per germline, CDR1 MGHRA and CDR2 YSYEKL. The CDR3 consists of 15 residues. Trimming shortened V by 0 bases and J by 2 bases, and 10 bases separated the two germline ends. The CDR3 nucleotides read TGCGCCAGCAGCCAAGATAGGGGCAGAAACACTGAAGCTTTCTTT. Amino acids: CASSQDRGRNTEAFF.

This clone was picked up a small number of times. The V call is TRBV5-6, the J call TRBJ1-5; 8 bases match TRBD1. The V and J ends lost 0 bases and 7 bases, in that order; junction bases with no gene match: 6. The CDR3 length is 15 residues. Germline V gives CDR1 SGHDT, CDR2 YYEEEE. For the CDR3, the DNA is TGTGCCAGCAGCTTGGCCCCAACAGGGGGGCAGCCCCAGCATTTT. It encodes CASSLAPTGGQPQHF.

Worth noting for this clone: The junction does not match germline at one end; this may be a read error. This chain connects TRBV4-1 to TRBJ2-7, with 9 bases aligning to TRBD1. The CDR3 loop spans 15 amino acids. Germline loops: CDR1 MGHRA, CDR2 YSYEKL. This CDR3 reads CASSSSPRQGDRANF. In nucleotides, the CDR3 is TGCGCCAGCAGCTCATCCCCAAGACAAGGGGACAGGGCAAACTTC.

The rearrangement links TRBV15 to TRBJ1-1; 10 bases match TRBD1. Unmatched junction bases numbered 3, after V lost 6 bases and J lost 5 bases. The V gene's germline CDR1 is LNHNV and CDR2 YYDKDF (reference sequence). The CDR3 is 13 amino acids. This CDR3 reads CATRRTGGTEAFF. The DNA of the CDR3 is TGTGCCACCAGGAGGACAGGGGGTACTGAAGCTTTCTTT.

The J gene is TRBJ2-1, the V gene TRBV25-1; perhaps TRBD2 as D (7 bases). Trimming stripped 5 bases from V and 4 bases from J, with 15 bases between. CDR3 length: 15 amino acids. Germline-derived CDR1 and CDR2 are MGHDK and SYGVNS. This chain's CDR3 is CASSQGRGGYNEQFF. For the CDR3, the DNA is TGTGCCAGCAGTCAGGGCAGGGGAGGGTACAATGAGCAGTTCTTC. The full variable domain, with the rest looked up from reference TRBV25-1 and TRBJ2-1, is EADIYQTPRYLVIGTGKKITLECSQTMGHDKMYWYQQDPGMELHLIHYSYGVNSTEKGDLSSESTVSRIRTEHFPLTLESARPSHTSQYLCASSQGRGGYNEQFFGPGTRLTVL.

The chain has TRBV7-2 and TRBJ2-1, with D perhaps TRBD2 (6 bases). CDR3 size: 13 residues. In germline, CDR1 is SGHTA, CDR2 FQGNSA. V was shortened by 5 bases and J by 7 bases, with 12 bases between the two germline ends. The DNA of the CDR3 is TGTGCCAGCAGCCTGGGGACTCCTAATGAGCAGTTCTTC. Residues: CASSLGTPNEQFF. The complete variable domain, with remaining parts taken from reference TRBV7-2 and TRBJ2-1, reads GAGVSQSPSNKVTEKGKDVELRCDPISGHTALYWYRQSLGQGLEFLIYFQGNSAPDKSGLPSDRFSAERTGGSVSTLTIQRTQQEDSAVYLCASSLGTPNEQFFGPGTRLTVL.

The gene calls are TRBV6-5 and TRBJ2-7, with 8 bases aligning to TRBD2. V gave up 4 bases and J gave up 0 bases; unmatched junction bases: 5. CDR3 size: 15 residues. CDR1 and CDR2 from the germline V gene are MNHEY and SVGAGI. The CDR3 region is CASSFTAGASYEQYF. The CDR3 DNA is TGTGCCAGCAGTTTCACAGCGGGGGCCTCCTACGAGCAGTACTTC.

This chain uses TRBV7-2 with TRBJ1-4; D is possibly TRBD1 (5 bases). Deletions cut 1 base from V and 10 bases from J, with 13 bases between. Germline CDR1 reads SGHTA; CDR2 reads FQGNSA. The CDR3 contains 14 residues. CDR3 nucleotides: TGTGCCAGCAGCTTAGGGCCAGGGACGGGAAAACTGTTTTTT. It codes for CASSLGPGTGKLFF.

The chain is built from TRBV6-5 and TRBJ2-3, with a tentative D call TRBD1 (6 bases). V gave up 6 bases and J gave up 2 bases, with 15 bases separating them. In germline, CDR1 is MNHEY, CDR2 SVGAGI. The CDR3 covers 15 residues. The CDR3 nucleotides read TGTGCCAGCAGCATCGGGACACTAGTCACAGATACGCAGTATTTT. Protein sequence: CASSIGTLVTDTQYF.

This clone was seen a few times. This sequence joins TRBV20-1 and TRBJ2-2; no clear D. The CDR3 has 11 residues. V lost 5 bases, J lost 9 bases, and 10 bases lay in between. Germline V gene sequence: CDR1 DFQATT, CDR2 SNEGSKA (reference sequence). The DNA for the CDR3 is TGCAGTGCTCCGCAGGTCCGGGAGCTGTTTTTT. It yields the protein CSAPQVRELFF.

The V gene is TRBV6-5, the J gene TRBJ2-5; D not resolved. The germline V gene has CDR1 MNHEY and CDR2 SVGAGI. The V gene lost 6 bases and the J gene lost 5 bases, with 13 bases spanning the gap. This CDR3 comprises 13 residues. For the CDR3, the DNA is TGTGCCAGCAGCCCCAGGAGTTTTGAGACCCAGTACTTC. Its protein product is CASSPRSFETQYF.